This T cell receptor beta chain was recorded in a study of T cells in Graves' hyperthyroidism and ophthalmopathy. Study-level results: Peripheral blood also featured most of the thyroid clonotypes expanded above 0.001.

Amplified TCR beta CDR3 regions derived from RNA transcripts. When the TCR CDR3 underwent first-round RT-PCR, the HTBI primer set was used. TCRdb fed the multiplex PCR reads into MiXCR, producing one record per CDR3 protein. This sample has about 660,000 distinct CDR3 sequences, with just under 45% found just once. Concerning this clonotype: Its antigen is still unknown.

Losses at the gene ends were 7 bases for V and 1 base for J; bases not matched to a gene: 9. The CDR3 contains 15 residues. Germline assignment: CDR1 SNHLY and CDR2 FYNNEI. V usage is TRBV2 and J usage is TRBJ1-1; 7 bases map to TRBD1. The clonotype originates from an adult man with Graves' disease, either hyperthyroidism or ophthalmopathy (not recorded which). Sequencing was carried out using peripheral blood or thyroid tissue (not recorded which). The CDR3 nucleotides are TGTGCCAGCATTAACTTGGGACAGCAGAACACTGAAGCTTTCTTT. Amino acid sequence: CASINLGQQNTEAFF.